This TCR beta chain derives from a study of vaccination effects on CD4 cells after COVID-19. On the study more broadly: PBMC cultures contained about 2 million cells per well, roughly 10 IU/ml IL-2 and 10 ug/ml peptides.

General observations from the study: Clones of infection and vaccine origin contracted markedly late after vaccination.

The repertoire was sequenced with immunoSEQ multiplex PCR; TCRdb's copy has only in-frame clones and lacks some. The table records 70,000 or so clones, around 77% of them present only once. Subsequent to a culture period of more than 8 days, CD4+ T cells were isolated. Vaccine recipients, nucleocapsid antibody negative, had no prior SARS-CoV-2 infection. Germline CDR1 LGHDT, CDR2 YNNKEL (reference sequence). The J segment lost 2 bases and the V segment lost 1 base, leaving 1 base of the junction unmatched. There are 14 residues in the CDR3. Turning to this clone: Its cognate antigen is unknown. The sample contains more than one DNA sequence encoding this CDR3.

The specimen comprised CD4+ T cells from PBMCs cultured without peptide, sampled before COVID-19 vaccination. The rearrangement uses TRBV3-1 (or the pseudogene TRBV3-2) and TRBJ1-1, with 7 positions matching TRBD1. The TCR comes from a human donor who received a COVID-19 vaccine. The CDR3 DNA sequence: TGTGCCAGCAGCCAAGCAGGGGGTAACACTGAAGCTTTCTTT. Translating it yields CASSQAGGNTEAFF.